Below, 18 T cell receptor beta chains from the same sample are listed, as sequenced in a study of beta chain bispecific antibodies for T cell cancers. The study, taken as a whole, reports: In these mixed samples, most targeted TRBV reads derived from the leukemia cell line.

Antigen specificity for these receptors is unknown. Either OKT3 anti-CD3 antibody or CD3/CD28 beads expanded T cells from blood mononuclear cells over 3 days. MiXCR, run by TCRdb on the 5' RACE reads, gives a single entry per CDR3 protein. The sample contains approximately 15,000 distinct CDR3 sequences, 2.1% of which appear only once. The sequenced material came from healthy donor T cells cultured with leukemia cells. These receptors came from a human donor in good health. Some clones in this sample may be carry-over from other donors' samples.

This clonotype was observed many times. The chain uses TRBV10-3 and TRBJ2-5; D remains ambiguous. Germline lookup yields CDR1 ENHRY and CDR2 SYGVKD. There are 14 residues in the CDR3. The germline V and J ends were trimmed by 3 bases and 3 bases, with 11 bases remaining between them. This CDR3 is CAISDLLQKETQYF. In nucleotides, the CDR3 is TGTGCCATCAGTGACCTCCTACAAAAAGAGACCCAGTACTTC.

This clonotype was seen repeatedly, ten times or more. The gene calls are TRBV5-1 and TRBJ2-1; TRBD1 matches at 7 bases. V lost 0 bases to trimming and J lost 6 bases; unmatched junction nucleotides: 6. The CDR3 extends over 15 amino acids. Looked up from germline, CDR1 is SGHRS and CDR2 is YFSETQ. CDR3 sequence (DNA): TGCGCCAGCAGCTTGGAACGTGGGACAGCCAATGAGCAGTTCTTC. The encoded protein is CASSLERGTANEQFF.

This clonotype was seen many times. This chain joins TRBV27 and TRBJ1-1; D not certain. Germline V gene lookup returns CDR1 MNHEY and CDR2 SMNVEV (reference sequence). The CDR3 length is 14 residues. Trimming pared 5 bases from V and 4 bases from J, leaving 14 bases between. DNA for the CDR3: TGTGCCAGCAGTCCGGGAGCTGCCCCCACTGAAGCTTTCTTT. Amino acid sequence: CASSPGAAPTEAFF.

This clonotype has at least ten counts. This chain joins TRBV5-1 and TRBJ2-5; D is ambiguous. Germline CDR1 SGHRS, CDR2 YFSETQ. Trimming removed 0 bases at V and 1 base at J, with 4 bases between. The CDR3 totals 13 residues. The CDR3 loop is CASSLASQETQYF. The CDR3 DNA sequence: TGCGCCAGCAGCTTGGCGAGCCAAGAGACCCAGTACTTC. Complete variable domain (other parts from reference TRBV5-1 and TRBJ2-5): KAGVTQTPRYLIKTRGQQVTLSCSPISGHRSVSWYQQTPGQGLQFLFEYFSETQRNKGNFPGRFSGRQFSNSRSEMNVSTLELGDSALYLCASSLASQETQYFGPGTRLLVL.

This clonotype was recorded many times. The DNA of the CDR3 is TGTGCCATCAGTGAGTCGGGGACAGGGAAAGAGACCCAGTACTTC. Translated: CAISESGTGKETQYF. The chain recombines TRBV10-3 with TRBJ2-5, with 9 bases matching TRBD1. The CDR3 consists of 15 residues. With 0 bases clipped from V and 3 bases from J, the junction kept 2 bases outside the gene matches. CDR1 and CDR2 from the germline V gene are ENHRY and SYGVKD.

This clonotype was detected ten times or more. This sequence joins TRBV20-1 and TRBJ2-7; D is ambiguous. Germline V lookup: CDR1 DFQATT, CDR2 SNEGSKA (reference sequence). This CDR3 spans 13 amino acids. V lost 0 bases to trimming and J lost 4 bases, with 10 bases between them. CDR3 sequence reads: CSAREQRLYEQYF. In DNA, the CDR3 is TGCAGTGCTAGAGAGCAAAGGCTTTACGAGCAGTACTTC.

There are many counts of this clonotype. The V call is TRBV4-2, the J call TRBJ2-7; 7 nucleotides line up with TRBD2. This CDR3 has 16 residues. CDR1 LGHNA and CDR2 YNFKEQ come from the germline V gene. After removal of 0 bases from V and 2 bases from J, the junction contained 7 bases not matched to a gene. The DNA of the CDR3 is TGTGCCAGCAGCCAAGATTATGCGGGGGAGACCTACGAGCAGTACTTC. Its protein product is CASSQDYAGETYEQYF.

This clonotype was seen many times. The V gene is TRBV20-1, the J gene TRBJ2-1, with no clear D. Trimming stripped 3 bases from V and 7 bases from J, with 10 bases between. Germline V CDR1 and CDR2: DFQATT, SNEGSKA (reference sequence). CDR3 length: 12 amino acids. DNA of the CDR3: TGCAGTGCTAGTGTCCCTCGGAATGAGCAGTTCTTC. Its protein is CSASVPRNEQFF.

This clonotype was observed at least ten times. The rearrangement uses TRBV4-1 and TRBJ2-1, with D unresolved. CDR3 length: 11 residues. V was pared by 2 bases and J by 8 bases, with 4 bases between. Germline CDR1 MGHRA, CDR2 YSYEKL. The CDR3 loop is CASSQNYEQFF. The CDR3 DNA sequence: TGCGCCAGCAGCCAAAACTATGAGCAGTTCTTC.

In this sample, this clonotype turned up many times. The V and J genes are TRBV10-3 and TRBJ2-7, with a weak D call TRBD2 (5 bases). The germline V gene encodes CDR1 ENHRY and CDR2 SYGVKD. V was cut by 4 bases and J by 6 bases, with 16 bases left in between. The CDR3 is 14 amino acids. DNA of the CDR3: TGTGCCATCAGTGGTTCCCCCGGGAAGAGCGAGCAGTACTTC. Translated: CAISGSPGKSEQYF.

This clonotype was found many times. The junction differs from germline at one of its ends, possibly a read error. The chain combines TRBV9 with TRBJ1-3; D is unclear. Per the germline V gene, CDR1 is SGDLS and CDR2 is YYNGEE. The CDR3 length is 14 residues. This CDR3 is CASSVGSDGNAIYF. The CDR3 nucleotides read TGTGCCAGCAGCGTAGGTTCTGACGGAAACGCCATATATTTT. Together with reference TRBV9 and TRBJ1-3, the CDR3 gives the full variable domain: DSGVTQTPKHLITATGQRVTLRCSPRSGDLSVYWYQQSLDQGLQFLIQYYNGEERAKGNILERFSAQQFPDLHSELNLSSLELGDSALYFCASSVGSDGNAIYFGEGSWLTVV.

A few counts support this clonotype. The chain has TRBV13 and TRBJ2-5; the match to TRBD2 covers 7 bases. Germline V gene data show CDR1 as PRHDT and CDR2 as FYEKMQ (reference sequence). CDR3 size: 15 residues. J was trimmed by 0 bases and V by 4 bases; bases with no gene match: 5. As DNA, the CDR3 is TGTGCCAGCAGCTCATCAGCGGGGTACCAAGAGACCCAGTACTTC. It is translated as CASSSSAGYQETQYF.

This clonotype came up a few times. J is TRBJ1-1 and V is TRBV14; D uncertain. V was trimmed by 5 bases and J by 1 base, leaving 8 bases between them. This CDR3 has 13 residues. Germline V gene sequence: CDR1 SGHDN, CDR2 FVKESK. DNA for the CDR3: TGTGCCAGCAGCTTCACTTCGAACACTGAAGCTTTCTTT. Translation gives CASSFTSNTEAFF.

The chain uses TRBV28 and TRBJ1-1; D unresolved. CDR3 length equals 13 residues. The germline CDR1 and CDR2 sequences are MDHEN and SYDVKM. The germline V and J ends were trimmed by 8 bases and 1 base, with 11 bases remaining between them. The CDR3 loop is CASLNPQNTEAFF. CDR3 bases: TGTGCCAGCCTTAATCCACAGAACACTGAAGCTTTCTTT.

Ten or more counts support this clonotype. The CDR3 nucleotides are TGTGCCAGCAGCTTACTAAGCTCCTATAATTCACCCCTCCACTTT. Amino acids: CASSLLSSYNSPLHF. The chain links TRBV7-3 to TRBJ1-6; D is unclear. Germline values: CDR1 SGHTA, CDR2 FQGTGA. Trimming took off 2 bases at V and 0 bases at J, with 5 bases between the two ends. The length of the CDR3 is 15 residues.

This clonotype was seen many times. This rearrangement joins TRBV7-3 to TRBJ2-5, with 7 nucleotides matching TRBD1. V gave up 0 bases and J gave up 3 bases; unmatched junction bases: 4. This CDR3 contains 15 residues. In germline, CDR1 is SGHTA, CDR2 FQGTGA. The CDR3 protein is CASSLTGDSKETQYF. DNA of the CDR3: TGTGCCAGCAGCTTAACAGGGGACAGTAAAGAGACCCAGTACTTC.

This clonotype showed up many times. The chain's CDR3 is CASSLEWQGNEQFF. CDR3 in DNA: TGCGCCAGCAGCTTGGAGTGGCAGGGCAATGAGCAGTTCTTC. V is TRBV5-1 and J is TRBJ2-1, with TRBD1 as a possible D gene (5 bases). The V and J ends lost 0 bases and 6 bases respectively, with 10 bases between them. In germline, CDR1 is SGHRS, CDR2 YFSETQ. The CDR3 consists of 14 residues.

This clonotype was found many times. This chain joins TRBV10-3 and TRBJ1-5; D unresolved. The CDR3 length is 13 residues. Trimming shortened V by 6 bases and J by 5 bases, and 11 bases separated the two germline ends. Germline lookup yields CDR1 ENHRY and CDR2 SYGVKD. The CDR3 DNA sequence: TGTGCCATCAGCCCTCAGGCGGATCAGCCCCAGCATTTT. As protein: CAISPQADQPQHF.